This TCR beta chain was found in a study of blood T cell repertoires in COVID-19. For the study at large: COVID-19 samples from acute and convalescent phases originated in the United States, Italy and Spain. The analysed material was cDNA or gDNA that came from T cells, B-cell-depleted T cells, or PBMCs.

The table came from immunoSEQ multiplex PCR; TCRdb's copy has only in-frame clones and leaves some out. The table includes approximately 89,000 clones, about 95% detected once. Germline V gene data show CDR1 as SGHTA and CDR2 as FQGNSA. Trimming stripped 5 bases from V and 4 bases from J, with 15 bases between. The CDR3 is 15 residues long. The sequence came from a human donor with active COVID-19. The donor label of this sample is uncertain. The chain employs TRBV7-2 and TRBJ2-1; D uncertain. Sample: peripheral blood. The CDR3 DNA reads TGTGCCAGCAGCGAGTCCGGTTACAGATACAATGAGCAGTTCTTC. This gives the protein CASSESGYRYNEQFF.